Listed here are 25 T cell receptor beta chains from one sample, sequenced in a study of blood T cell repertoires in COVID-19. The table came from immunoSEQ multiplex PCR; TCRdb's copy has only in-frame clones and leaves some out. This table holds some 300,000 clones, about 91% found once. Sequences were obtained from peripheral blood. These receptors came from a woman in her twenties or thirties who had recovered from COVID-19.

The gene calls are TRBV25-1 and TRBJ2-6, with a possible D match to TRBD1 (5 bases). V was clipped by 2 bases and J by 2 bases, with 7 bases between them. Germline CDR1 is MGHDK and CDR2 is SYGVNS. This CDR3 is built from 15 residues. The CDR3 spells CASSEEGAGANVLTF. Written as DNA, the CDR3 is TGTGCCAGCAGTGAAGAAGGGGCTGGGGCCAACGTCCTGACTTTC.

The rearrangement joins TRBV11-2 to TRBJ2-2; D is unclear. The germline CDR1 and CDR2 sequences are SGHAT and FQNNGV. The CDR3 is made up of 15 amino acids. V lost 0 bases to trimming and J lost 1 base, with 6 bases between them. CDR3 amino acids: CASSLDGGNTGELFF. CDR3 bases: TGTGCCAGCAGCTTAGATGGCGGGAACACCGGGGAGCTGTTTTTT.

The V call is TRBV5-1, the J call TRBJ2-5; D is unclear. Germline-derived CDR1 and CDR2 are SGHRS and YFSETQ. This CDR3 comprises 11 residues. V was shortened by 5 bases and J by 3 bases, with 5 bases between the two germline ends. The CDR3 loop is CASREEETQYF. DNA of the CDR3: TGCGCCAGCAGAGAGGAAGAGACCCAGTACTTC.

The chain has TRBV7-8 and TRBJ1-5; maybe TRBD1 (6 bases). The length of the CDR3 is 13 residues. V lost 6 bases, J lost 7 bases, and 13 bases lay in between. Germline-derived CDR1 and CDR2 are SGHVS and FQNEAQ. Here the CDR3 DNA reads TGTGCCAGCAGTACAGGGTTAGGACAGCCCCAGCATTTT. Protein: CASSTGLGQPQHF.

DNA of the CDR3: TGTGCCAGCAGCCTCCGGGGGGGGACCCAGTACTTC. Protein sequence: CASSLRGGTQYF. The chain carries TRBV7-3 and TRBJ2-5, with TRBD2 identical over 8 bases. The germline V gene encodes CDR1 SGHTA and CDR2 FQGTGA. V was clipped by 5 bases and J by 7 bases; unmatched bases: 3. The CDR3 extends over 12 amino acids.

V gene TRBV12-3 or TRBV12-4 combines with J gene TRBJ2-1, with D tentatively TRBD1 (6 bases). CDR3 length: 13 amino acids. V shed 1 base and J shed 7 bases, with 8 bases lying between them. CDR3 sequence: CASSLGTVNEQFF. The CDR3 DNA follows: TGTGCCAGCAGTTTAGGGACAGTGAATGAGCAGTTCTTC.

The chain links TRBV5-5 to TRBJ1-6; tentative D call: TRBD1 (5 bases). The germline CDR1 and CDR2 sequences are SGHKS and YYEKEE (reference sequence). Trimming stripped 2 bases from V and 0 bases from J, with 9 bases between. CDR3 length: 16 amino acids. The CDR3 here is CASSLRQFSYNSPLHF. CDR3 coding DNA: TGTGCCAGCAGCTTAAGACAGTTCTCCTATAATTCACCCCTCCACTTT.

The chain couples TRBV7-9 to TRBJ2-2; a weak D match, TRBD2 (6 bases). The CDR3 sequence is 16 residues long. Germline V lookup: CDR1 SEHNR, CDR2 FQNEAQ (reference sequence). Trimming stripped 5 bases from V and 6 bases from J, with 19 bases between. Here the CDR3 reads CASSPSSATRAGELFF. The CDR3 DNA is TGTGCCAGCAGCCCCTCTAGCGCCACACGGGCCGGGGAGCTGTTTTTT.

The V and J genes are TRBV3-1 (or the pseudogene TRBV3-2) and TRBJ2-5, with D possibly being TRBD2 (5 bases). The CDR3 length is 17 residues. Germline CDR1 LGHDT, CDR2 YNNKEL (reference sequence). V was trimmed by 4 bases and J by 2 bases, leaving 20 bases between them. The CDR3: CASSRNPSRVAQETQYF. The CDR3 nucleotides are TGTGCCAGCAGCCGAAATCCTAGCCGGGTCGCTCAAGAGACCCAGTACTTC.

The CDR3 DNA reads TGTGCCAGCAGTTACTCCTGGACAGGGGGCCTGCGTGGCTACACCTTC. It translates to CASSYSWTGGLRGYTF. The rearrangement links TRBV6-5 to TRBJ1-2; 11 bases agree with TRBD1. V trimming: 0 bases; J trimming: 7 bases; junction bases outside the gene matches: 7. The germline gives CDR1 MNHEY, CDR2 SVGAGI. CDR3 size: 16 residues.

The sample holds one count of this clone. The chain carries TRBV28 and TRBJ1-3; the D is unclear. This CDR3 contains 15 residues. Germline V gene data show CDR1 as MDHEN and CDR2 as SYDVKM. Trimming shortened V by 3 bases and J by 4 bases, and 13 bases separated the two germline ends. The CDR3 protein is CASSFYRVQGNTIYF. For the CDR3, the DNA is TGTGCCAGCAGTTTTTATCGGGTGCAGGGAAACACCATATATTTT.

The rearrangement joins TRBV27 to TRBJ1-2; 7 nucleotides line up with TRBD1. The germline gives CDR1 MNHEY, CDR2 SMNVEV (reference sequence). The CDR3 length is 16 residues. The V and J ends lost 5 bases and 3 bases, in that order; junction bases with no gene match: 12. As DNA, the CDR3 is TGTGCCAGCAGTCCGTCGGCGGTAGGGGGCCACTATGGCTACACCTTC. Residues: CASSPSAVGGHYGYTF.

CDR3 in amino acids: CATSRDLRTAGELFF. In DNA, the CDR3 is TGTGCCACCAGCAGAGATTTACGGACAGCCGGGGAGCTGTTTTTT. The chain combines TRBV15 with TRBJ2-2; TRBD1 is a possible D gene (6 bases). In germline, CDR1 is LNHNV, CDR2 YYDKDF (reference sequence). V was cut by 0 bases and J by 6 bases, with 11 bases left in between. The CDR3 is 15 amino acids.

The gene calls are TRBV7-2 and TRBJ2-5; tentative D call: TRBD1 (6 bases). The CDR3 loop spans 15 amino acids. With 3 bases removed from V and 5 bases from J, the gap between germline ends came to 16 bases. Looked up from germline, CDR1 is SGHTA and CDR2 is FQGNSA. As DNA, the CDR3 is TGTGCCAGCAGCTTGGACAGTTCCCAAGGGGAGACCCAGTACTTC. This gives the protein CASSLDSSQGETQYF. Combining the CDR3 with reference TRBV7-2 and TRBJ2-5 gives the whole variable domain GAGVSQSPSNKVTEKGKDVELRCDPISGHTALYWYRQSLGQGLEFLIYFQGNSAPDKSGLPSDRFSAERTGGSVSTLTIQRTQQEDSAVYLCASSLDSSQGETQYFGPGTRLLVL.

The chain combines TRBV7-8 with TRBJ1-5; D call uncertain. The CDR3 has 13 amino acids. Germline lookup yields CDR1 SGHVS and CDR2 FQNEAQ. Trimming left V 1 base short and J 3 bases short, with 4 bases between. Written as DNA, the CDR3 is TGTGCCAGCAGCTTAGTTCACAATCAGCCCCAGCATTTT. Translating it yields CASSLVHNQPQHF.

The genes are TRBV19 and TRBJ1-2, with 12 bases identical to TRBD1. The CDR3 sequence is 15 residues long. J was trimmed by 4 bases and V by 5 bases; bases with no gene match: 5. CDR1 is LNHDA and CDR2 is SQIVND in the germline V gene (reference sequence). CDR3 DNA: TGTGCCAGTAGTCCAGGGACAGGGGGCCGCTATGGCTACACCTTC. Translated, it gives CASSPGTGGRYGYTF.

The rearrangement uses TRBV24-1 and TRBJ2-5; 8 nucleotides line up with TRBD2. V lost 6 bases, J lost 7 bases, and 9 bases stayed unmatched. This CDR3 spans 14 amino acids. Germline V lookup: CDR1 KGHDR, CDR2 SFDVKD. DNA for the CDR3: TGTGCCACCAGTAAGGGCCCGGCGGGGGGGACCCAGTACTTC. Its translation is CATSKGPAGGTQYF.

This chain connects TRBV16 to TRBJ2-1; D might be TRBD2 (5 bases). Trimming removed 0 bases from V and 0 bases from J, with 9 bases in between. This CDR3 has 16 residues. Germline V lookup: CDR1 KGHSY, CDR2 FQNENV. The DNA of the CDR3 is TGTGCCAGCAGCCAATCGAGTGGGAGCTCCTACAATGAGCAGTTCTTC. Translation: CASSQSSGSSYNEQFF.

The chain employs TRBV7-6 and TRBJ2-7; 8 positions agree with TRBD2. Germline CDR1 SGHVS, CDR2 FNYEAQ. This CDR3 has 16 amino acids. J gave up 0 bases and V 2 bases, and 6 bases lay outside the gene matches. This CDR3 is CASSLQSGGSSYEQYF. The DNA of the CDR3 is TGTGCCAGCAGCTTACAGAGCGGGGGAAGCTCCTACGAGCAGTACTTC.

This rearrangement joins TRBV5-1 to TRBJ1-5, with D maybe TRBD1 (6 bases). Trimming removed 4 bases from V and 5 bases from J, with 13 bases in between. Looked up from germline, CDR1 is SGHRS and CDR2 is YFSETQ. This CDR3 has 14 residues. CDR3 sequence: CASSREGEDQPQHF. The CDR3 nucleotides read TGCGCCAGCAGCCGGGAGGGGGAAGATCAGCCCCAGCATTTT.

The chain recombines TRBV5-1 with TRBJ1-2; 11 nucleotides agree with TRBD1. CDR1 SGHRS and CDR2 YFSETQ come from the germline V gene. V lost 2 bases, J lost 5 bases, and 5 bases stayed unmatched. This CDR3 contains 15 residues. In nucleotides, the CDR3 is TGCGCCAGCAGCTTCTCGGACAGGGGGCTTTATGGCTACACCTTC. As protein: CASSFSDRGLYGYTF.

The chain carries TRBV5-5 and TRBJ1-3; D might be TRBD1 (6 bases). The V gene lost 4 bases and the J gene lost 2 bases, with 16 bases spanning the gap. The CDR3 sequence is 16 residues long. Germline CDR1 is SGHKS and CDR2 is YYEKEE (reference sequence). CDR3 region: CASSREGQGTGNTIYF. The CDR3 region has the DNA TGTGCCAGCAGCAGAGAAGGGCAGGGGACTGGAAACACCATATATTTT. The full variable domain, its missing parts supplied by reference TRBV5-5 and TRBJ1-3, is DAGVTQSPTHLIKTRGQQVTLRCSPISGHKSVSWYQQVLGQGPQFIFQYYEKEERGRGNFPDRFSARQFPNYSSELNVNALLLGDSALYLCASSREGQGTGNTIYFGEGSWLTVV.

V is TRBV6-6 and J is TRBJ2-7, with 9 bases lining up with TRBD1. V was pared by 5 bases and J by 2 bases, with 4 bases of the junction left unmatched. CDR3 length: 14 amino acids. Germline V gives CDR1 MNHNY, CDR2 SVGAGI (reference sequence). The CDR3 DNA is TGTGCCAGCAGTGCCCGGGACAGGGCCTACGAGCAGTACTTC. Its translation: CASSARDRAYEQYF.

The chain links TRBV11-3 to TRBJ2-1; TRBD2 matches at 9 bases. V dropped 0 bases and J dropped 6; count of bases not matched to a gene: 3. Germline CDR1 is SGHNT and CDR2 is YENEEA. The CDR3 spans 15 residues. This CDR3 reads CASSLEAGGVNEQFF. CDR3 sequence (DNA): TGTGCCAGCAGCTTAGAGGCGGGGGGGGTCAATGAGCAGTTCTTC.

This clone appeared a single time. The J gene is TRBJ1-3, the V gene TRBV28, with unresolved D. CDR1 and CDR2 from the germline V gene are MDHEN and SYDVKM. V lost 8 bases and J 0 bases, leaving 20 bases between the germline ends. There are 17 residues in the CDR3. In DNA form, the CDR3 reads TGTGCCAGCGGACTAACTTTTCTGAGGCACTCTGGAAACACCATATATTTT. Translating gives CASGLTFLRHSGNTIYF.